These 24 T cell receptor beta chains were sequenced from one sample in a study of Ad26.COV2.S vaccination and SARS-CoV-2 variants. As for treatment: around 19 received Ad26.COV2.S at low or high dose, single or two shots; roughly five received placebo; per-sample allocation not given. All samples were drawn on day 63, counting from the first vaccine or placebo injection. Repertoires were generated with immunoSEQ multiplex PCR, while TCRdb's copy carries only in-frame clones and drops some. The table shows about 350,000 clones, with around 89% occurring only once. The specimen comprised peripheral blood, sampled in a trial of Ad26.COV2.S vaccine versus placebo. These receptors all come from a person aged 18-65 years who received the Ad26.COV2.S COVID-19 vaccine or a placebo.

The chain links TRBV4-3 to TRBJ2-7; D is ambiguous. The CDR3 is 17 residues long. V was shortened by 0 bases and J by 5 bases, with 20 bases between the two germline ends. CDR1 LGHNA and CDR2 YSLEER come from the germline V gene. The CDR3 DNA reads TGCGCCAGCAGCCAAGATGTGTTTTGGGGATATCGCGACGAGCAGTACTTC. It encodes CASSQDVFWGYRDEQYF.

The J gene is TRBJ1-2, the V gene TRBV9, with 10 nucleotides matching TRBD1. The junction had 5 bases not matched to a gene; V was cut back by 3 bases and J by 6 bases. CDR1 is SGDLS and CDR2 is YYNGEE in the germline V gene. The CDR3 runs 14 residues. CDR3 residues: CASSGQGAWDGYTF. The CDR3 DNA is TGTGCCAGCAGCGGACAGGGGGCGTGGGATGGCTACACCTTC.

This rearrangement joins TRBV6-5 to TRBJ2-2, with D possibly being TRBD1 (6 bases). The CDR3 is made up of 14 amino acids. Germline assignment: CDR1 MNHEY and CDR2 SVGAGI. Trimming pared 6 bases from V and 3 bases from J, leaving 11 bases between. CDR3: CASRGAGDTGELFF. The DNA for the CDR3 is TGTGCCAGCAGAGGGGCAGGGGACACCGGGGAGCTGTTTTTT.

V and J are TRBV11-2 and TRBJ1-2; D may be TRBD1 (5 bases). With 0 bases removed from V and 8 bases from J, the gap between germline ends came to 13 bases. The germline V gene encodes CDR1 SGHAT and CDR2 FQNNGV. This CDR3 comprises 14 residues. The CDR3 spells CASSLDPGVGGYTF. CDR3 DNA: TGTGCCAGCAGCTTAGATCCGGGGGTTGGCGGCTACACCTTC.

The table lists this clone with a few counts. The V call is TRBV6-5, the J call TRBJ1-2; 7 bases are shared with TRBD1. V lost 5 bases and J lost 8; bases outside the gene matches: 5. Germline-derived CDR1 and CDR2 are MNHEY and SVGAGI. The CDR3 is 12 residues long. CDR3 sequence reads: CASSRTGDGYTF. CDR3 coding DNA: TGTGCCAGCAGTCGGACAGGTGACGGCTACACCTTC.

J is TRBJ1-3 and V is TRBV7-2; D gene ambiguous. V lost 4 bases and J 4 bases, leaving 14 bases between the germline ends. The CDR3 runs to 15 residues. Germline-derived CDR1 and CDR2 are SGHTA and FQGNSA. As DNA, the CDR3 is TGTGCCAGCAGCTACTCAGGAGTAGGCGGAAACACCATATATTTT. Its translation is CASSYSGVGGNTIYF.

The chain employs TRBV29-1 and TRBJ2-6; the D call may be TRBD1 or TRBD2 (5 bases each). Germline V gene data show CDR1 as SQVTM and CDR2 as ANQGSEA. The ends were cut back, 2 bases at V and 2 bases at J, with 10 bases in the middle. The CDR3 spans 15 residues. The CDR3 sequence: CSVESGAAGANVLTF. CDR3 DNA: TGCAGCGTTGAATCCGGGGCCGCTGGGGCCAACGTCCTGACTTTC.

The V and J genes are TRBV29-1 and TRBJ2-2; D unclear. Per germline, CDR1 SQVTM and CDR2 ANQGSEA. The CDR3 is made up of 13 amino acids. Trimming took off 4 bases at V and 7 bases at J, with 13 bases between the two ends. The CDR3 spells CSVGRAASGELFF. In DNA form, the CDR3 reads TGCAGCGTTGGTCGGGCAGCGAGCGGGGAGCTGTTTTTT.

The chain combines TRBV7-3 with TRBJ2-1, with TRBD2 as a possible D gene (5 bases). This CDR3 spans 14 amino acids. Trimming took 5 bases from V and 8 from J, leaving 16 bases between them. Looked up from germline, CDR1 is SGHTA and CDR2 is FQGTGA. CDR3 sequence reads: CASSITGVLDEQFF. CDR3 nucleotides: TGTGCCAGCAGCATCACCGGGGTTCTGGATGAGCAGTTCTTC.

This clone turned up a few times. The chain uses TRBV27 and TRBJ1-5; D gene uncertain. Trimming shortened V by 2 bases and J by 0 bases, and 8 bases separated the two germline ends. The CDR3 runs 15 residues. Germline CDR1 MNHEY, CDR2 SMNVEV (reference sequence). The CDR3 loop reads CASSLGRNSNQPQHF. The CDR3 DNA is TGTGCCAGCAGTTTAGGACGGAATAGCAATCAGCCCCAGCATTTT.

The chain recombines TRBV11-2 with TRBJ2-2; the D is unclear. The V end lost 5 bases, the J end lost 3 bases, and 1 base lay between the germline ends. The CDR3 totals 11 residues. Germline CDR1 is SGHAT and CDR2 is FQNNGV. The DNA for the CDR3 is TGTGCCAGCAGCCACACCGGGGAGCTGTTTTTT. This gives the protein CASSHTGELFF.

This clone was detected ten times or more. CDR3 protein: CASSFRADNQPQHF. The CDR3 nucleotides are TGTGCCAGCAGCTTCAGGGCGGACAATCAGCCCCAGCATTTT. J is TRBJ1-5 and V is TRBV5-5, with D possibly matching TRBD1 (5 bases). V lost 2 bases, J lost 3 bases, and 9 bases lay in between. The germline CDR1 and CDR2 sequences are SGHKS and YYEKEE (reference sequence). This CDR3 has 14 residues.

The chain carries TRBV24-1 and TRBJ2-1, with D unresolved. CDR3 length: 13 amino acids. CDR1 is KGHDR and CDR2 is SFDVKD in the germline V gene. V gave up 4 bases and J gave up 4 bases, with 7 bases separating them. The CDR3 coding sequence is TGTGCCACCAGTGACCCCGCGTACAATGAGCAGTTCTTC. Protein sequence: CATSDPAYNEQFF.

The rearrangement uses TRBV15 and TRBJ1-4; 10 bases line up with TRBD1. Germline loops: CDR1 LNHNV, CDR2 YYDKDF (reference sequence). This CDR3 spans 16 amino acids. Trimming took 2 bases from V and 8 from J; bases not matched to a gene: 8. CDR3 region: CATSRNRDRGGEKLFF. Written as DNA, the CDR3 is TGTGCCACCAGCAGAAACAGGGACAGGGGTGGCGAAAAACTGTTTTTT.

The rearrangement joins TRBV7-9 to TRBJ2-7, with TRBD2 matching over 7 bases. V lost 2 bases, J lost 6 bases, and 4 bases stayed unmatched. Germline V gene sequence: CDR1 SEHNR, CDR2 FQNEAQ (reference sequence). The CDR3 length is 13 residues. Here the CDR3 reads CASSLSGVSEQYF. The CDR3 region has the DNA TGTGCCAGCAGCTTAAGCGGGGTAAGCGAGCAGTACTTC.

The chain links TRBV5-5 to TRBJ2-5; unclear D gene. The germline CDR1 and CDR2 sequences are SGHKS and YYEKEE (reference sequence). The CDR3 contains 12 residues. Trimming cost V 0 bases and J 5 bases, with 5 bases left between them. In DNA, the CDR3 is TGTGCCAGCAGCTTGGCAGGCGAGACCCAGTACTTC. This codes for CASSLAGETQYF.

V and J are TRBV10-3 and TRBJ2-1, with D possibly matching TRBD2 (5 bases). Between the trimmed V and J ends, which lost 10 bases and 8 bases, there was a span of 27 bases. This CDR3 comprises 16 residues. Germline lookup yields CDR1 ENHRY and CDR2 SYGVKD. The CDR3 loop is CATTPLLAPTEDEQFF. CDR3 bases: TGTGCCACCACCCCTCTCCTAGCACCCACCGAGGATGAGCAGTTCTTC.

The V and J genes are TRBV5-4 and TRBJ2-4; 12 bases are a match to TRBD2. This CDR3 region has 16 residues. Germline V gene lookup returns CDR1 SGHNT and CDR2 YYREEE (reference sequence). The V and J ends lost 4 bases and 6 bases, in that order; junction bases with no gene match: 8. The CDR3, as DNA: TGTGCCAGCAGCGATTCTAGCGGGGGGGCGGGAAACATTCAGTACTTC. This translates into CASSDSSGGAGNIQYF.

This clone was recorded only once. The chain recombines TRBV6-1 with TRBJ2-2; no firm D call. Per the germline V gene, CDR1 is MNHNS and CDR2 is SASEGT. This CDR3 region has 17 residues. The germline V and J ends were trimmed by 0 bases and 4 bases, with 15 bases remaining between them. Here the CDR3 reads CASSEALWGRGTGELFF. CDR3 bases: TGTGCCAGCAGTGAAGCGCTTTGGGGTCGCGGCACCGGGGAGCTGTTTTTT.

V is TRBV5-6 and J is TRBJ2-6; D ambiguous. With 2 bases removed from V and 0 bases from J, the gap between germline ends came to 18 bases. This CDR3 is built from 19 residues. Germline V lookup: CDR1 SGHDT, CDR2 YYEEEE. DNA of the CDR3: TGTGCCAGCAGCTTAGAAAGCGTTTCCTCGCCCTCTGGGGCCAACGTCCTGACTTTC. As protein: CASSLESVSSPSGANVLTF.

Remarks on this clone: This CDR3 is also generated by other DNA sequences in the sample. The V call is TRBV7-8, the J call TRBJ1-1, with TRBD1 as a possible D gene (5 bases). Trimming took 5 bases from V and 5 from J, leaving 9 bases between them. CDR3 length: 12 amino acids. Germline V gene lookup returns CDR1 SGHVS and CDR2 FQNEAQ. The CDR3 is CASSPGGTEAFF. In DNA form, the CDR3 reads TGTGCCAGCAGCCCTGGGGGGACTGAAGCTTTCTTT. Complete variable domain (other parts from reference TRBV7-8 and TRBJ1-1): GAGVSQSPRYKVAKRGQDVALRCDPISGHVSLFWYQQALGQGPEFLTYFQNEAQLDKSGLPSDRFFAERPEGSVSTLKIQRTQQEDSAVYLCASSPGGTEAFFGQGTRLTVV.

The rearrangement uses TRBV6-2 or TRBV6-3 and TRBJ1-5; no reliable D call. CDR1 and CDR2 from the germline V gene are MNHEY and SVGEGT. This CDR3 comprises 15 residues. Trimming pared 2 bases from V and 1 base from J, leaving 9 bases between. The CDR3 region has the DNA TGTGCCAGCAGTTACGAAGCCACGAGCAATCAGCCCCAGCATTTT. Protein: CASSYEATSNQPQHF.

The V and J genes are TRBV5-5 and TRBJ2-1, with a tentative D call TRBD2 (6 bases). Between the trimmed V and J ends, which lost 0 bases and 3 bases, there was a span of 10 bases. Germline V gives CDR1 SGHKS, CDR2 YYEKEE (reference sequence). The CDR3 runs 15 residues. The CDR3 loop is CASSLEGRIYNEQFF. Here the CDR3 DNA reads TGTGCCAGCAGCTTGGAAGGGAGGATCTACAATGAGCAGTTCTTC.

The rearrangement joins TRBV6-1 to TRBJ1-2; 7 bases are shared with TRBD1. The ends lost 3 bases at V and 6 bases at J; junction bases unmatched: 4. The CDR3 is 13 amino acids. The germline V gene has CDR1 MNHNS and CDR2 SASEGT. The CDR3 nucleotides are TGTGCCAGCAGTGACAGGGGGTGGGATGGCTACACCTTC. Translating it yields CASSDRGWDGYTF.